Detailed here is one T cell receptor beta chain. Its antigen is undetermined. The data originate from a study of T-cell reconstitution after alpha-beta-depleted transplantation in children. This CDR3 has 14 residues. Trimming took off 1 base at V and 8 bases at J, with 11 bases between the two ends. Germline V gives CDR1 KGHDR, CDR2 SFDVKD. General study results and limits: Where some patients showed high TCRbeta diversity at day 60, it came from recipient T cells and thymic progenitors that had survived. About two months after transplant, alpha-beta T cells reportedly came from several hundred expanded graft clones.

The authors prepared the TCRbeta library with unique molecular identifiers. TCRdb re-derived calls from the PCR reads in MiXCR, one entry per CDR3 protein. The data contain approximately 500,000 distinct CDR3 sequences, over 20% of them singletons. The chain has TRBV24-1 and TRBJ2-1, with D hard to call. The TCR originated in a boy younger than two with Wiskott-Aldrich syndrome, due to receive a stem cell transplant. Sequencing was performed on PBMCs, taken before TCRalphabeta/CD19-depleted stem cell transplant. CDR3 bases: TGTGCCACCAGTGATTTCCAGCGAGGCCATGAGCAGTTCTTC. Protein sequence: CATSDFQRGHEQFF.